These 5 T cell receptor beta chains were all obtained from the same sample, sequenced in a study of T cell responses to AZD1222 COVID-19 vaccine. The protocol was immunoSEQ multiplex PCR, while the TCRdb copy is restricted to in-frame clones and leaves out a portion. The top ten hold roughly 5% of the sample, which has about 160,000 clones, 88% seen once. Here the sequenced sample was peripheral blood, taken on day 0 of AZD1222 vaccination. These receptors came from an adult in good health.

The CDR3 sequence: CASSTKGSGNTGELFF. CDR3 DNA: TGTGCCAGTAGTACGAAGGGTTCGGGGAACACCGGGGAGCTGTTTTTT. The genes are TRBV19 and TRBJ2-2; no definite D call. Trimming pared 4 bases from V and 1 base from J, leaving 13 bases between. Germline assignment: CDR1 LNHDA and CDR2 SQIVND (reference sequence). The CDR3 consists of 16 residues.

V usage is TRBV4-3 and J usage is TRBJ2-2; TRBD1 agrees at 9 bases. The CDR3 runs to 17 residues. The junction had 6 bases not matched to a gene; V was cut back by 0 bases and J by 4 bases. In germline, CDR1 is LGHNA, CDR2 YSLEER. The CDR3 reads CASSQDRTGALTGELFF. Here the CDR3 DNA reads TGCGCCAGCAGCCAAGATCGGACAGGGGCCCTCACCGGGGAGCTGTTTTTT.

This chain joins TRBV3-1 (or the pseudogene TRBV3-2) and TRBJ1-5; D not certain. There are 13 residues in the CDR3. CDR1 is LGHDT and CDR2 is YNNKEL in the germline V gene (reference sequence). V was trimmed by 0 bases and J by 6 bases, leaving 6 bases between them. The CDR3 protein is CASSQDLGQPQHF. The CDR3 nucleotides are TGTGCCAGCAGCCAAGATTTAGGTCAGCCCCAGCATTTT.

In the case of this clone: Other DNA sequences in the sample encode the same CDR3. The chain combines TRBV9 with TRBJ1-1; TRBD1 might be the D (6 bases). Germline V gene sequence: CDR1 SGDLS, CDR2 YYNGEE. The V gene lost 0 bases and the J gene lost 3 bases, with 6 bases spanning the gap. This CDR3 has 13 amino acids. For the CDR3, the DNA is TGTGCCAGCAGCGTAGACAGGGACACTGAAGCTTTCTTT. It translates to CASSVDRDTEAFF.

The gene calls are TRBV6-2 or TRBV6-3 and TRBJ2-2; D is undetermined. This CDR3 region has 13 residues. Trimming removed 0 bases at V and 1 base at J, with 0 bases between. Looked up from germline, CDR1 is MNHEY and CDR2 is SVGEGT. Here the CDR3 reads CASSYSNTGELFF. CDR3 DNA sequence: TGTGCCAGCAGTTACTCGAACACCGGGGAGCTGTTTTTT.